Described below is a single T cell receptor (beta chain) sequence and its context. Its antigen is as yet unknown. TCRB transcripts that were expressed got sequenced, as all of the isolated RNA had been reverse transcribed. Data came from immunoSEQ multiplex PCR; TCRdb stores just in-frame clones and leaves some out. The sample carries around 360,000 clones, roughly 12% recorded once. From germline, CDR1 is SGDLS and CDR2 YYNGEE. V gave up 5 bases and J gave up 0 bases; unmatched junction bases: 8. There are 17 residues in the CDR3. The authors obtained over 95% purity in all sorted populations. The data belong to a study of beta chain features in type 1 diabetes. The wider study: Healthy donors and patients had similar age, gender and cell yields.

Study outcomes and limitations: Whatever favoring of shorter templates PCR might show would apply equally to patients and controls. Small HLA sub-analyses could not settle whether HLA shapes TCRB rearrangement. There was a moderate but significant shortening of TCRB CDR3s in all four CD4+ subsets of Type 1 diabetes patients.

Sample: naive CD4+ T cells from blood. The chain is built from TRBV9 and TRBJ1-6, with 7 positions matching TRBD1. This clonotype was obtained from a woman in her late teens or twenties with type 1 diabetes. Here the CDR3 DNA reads TGTGCCAGCAGTACGACAGGGACCAGCTCCTATAATTCACCCCTCCACTTT. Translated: CASSTTGTSSYNSPLHF.